This TCR beta chain originates from a study of T cells in pancreatic ductal adenocarcinoma. General study results and limits: Blood had more productive templates and around 8.2-fold more unique clonotypes than tumor. Tumor-versus-blood clonality comparisons may be biased toward lower tumor diversity. This surgical cohort overrepresents the minority presenting with early-stage disease.

About this clone: Its antigen is unknown.

V lost 0 bases and J lost 5; bases outside the gene matches: 4. This CDR3 has 15 amino acids. Per germline, CDR1 MNHNY and CDR2 SVGAGI (reference sequence). Selected pancreatic ductal adenocarcinoma patients had undergone surgery without neoadjuvant therapy. Clones were read by immunoSEQ multiplex PCR, and TCRdb kept only the in-frame ones, dropping some. The data show approximately 9,400 clones, with roughly two thirds seen just once and around 30% held by the top ten. The receptor's source is a human donor with pancreatic ductal adenocarcinoma. The material sequenced was pancreatic tumor tissue. The rearrangement links TRBV6-6 to TRBJ1-2; TRBD1 aligns across 9 bases. The CDR3 sequence: CASSYSGTGSYGYTF. CDR3 nucleotide sequence: TGTGCCAGCAGTTACTCGGGGACAGGGAGTTATGGCTACACCTTC.